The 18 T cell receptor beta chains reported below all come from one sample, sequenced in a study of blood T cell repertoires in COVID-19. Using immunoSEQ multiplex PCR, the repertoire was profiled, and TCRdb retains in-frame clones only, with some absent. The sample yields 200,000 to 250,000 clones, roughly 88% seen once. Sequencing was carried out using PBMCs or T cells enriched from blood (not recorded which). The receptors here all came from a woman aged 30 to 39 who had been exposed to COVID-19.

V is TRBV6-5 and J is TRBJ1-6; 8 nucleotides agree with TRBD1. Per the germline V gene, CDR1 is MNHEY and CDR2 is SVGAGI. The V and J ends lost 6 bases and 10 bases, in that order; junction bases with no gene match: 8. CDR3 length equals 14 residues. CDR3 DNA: TGTGCCAGCAGGTTTGGACAGGGAGAATCACCCCTCCACTTT. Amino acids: CASRFGQGESPLHF.

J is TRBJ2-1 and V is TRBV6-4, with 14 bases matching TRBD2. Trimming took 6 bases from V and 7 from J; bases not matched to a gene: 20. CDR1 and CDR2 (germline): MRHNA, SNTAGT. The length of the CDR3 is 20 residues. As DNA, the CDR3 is TGTGCCAGCAGCCCCCAAGGGACTAGCGGGAGATTGTCCCCCAGTAATGAGCAGTTCTTC. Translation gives CASSPQGTSGRLSPSNEQFF.

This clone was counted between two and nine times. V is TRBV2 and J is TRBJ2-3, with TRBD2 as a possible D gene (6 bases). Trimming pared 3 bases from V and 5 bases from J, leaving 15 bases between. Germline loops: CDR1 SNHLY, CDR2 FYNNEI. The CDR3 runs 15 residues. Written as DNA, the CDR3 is TGTGCCAGCAGTGAGGGTTGGAGGGAGAGAGATACGCAGTATTTT. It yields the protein CASSEGWRERDTQYF.

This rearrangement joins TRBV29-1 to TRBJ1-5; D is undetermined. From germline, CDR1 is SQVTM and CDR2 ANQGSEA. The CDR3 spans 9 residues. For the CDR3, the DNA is TGCAGTTCGAGGCAGCCCCAGCATTTT. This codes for CSSRQPQHF.

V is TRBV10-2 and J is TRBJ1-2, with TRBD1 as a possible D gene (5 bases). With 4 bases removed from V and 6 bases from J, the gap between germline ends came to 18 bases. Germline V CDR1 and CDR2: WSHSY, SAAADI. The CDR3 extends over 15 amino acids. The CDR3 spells CASSAREGRLDGYTF. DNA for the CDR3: TGCGCCAGCAGTGCTAGGGAGGGGCGCCTCGATGGCTACACCTTC.

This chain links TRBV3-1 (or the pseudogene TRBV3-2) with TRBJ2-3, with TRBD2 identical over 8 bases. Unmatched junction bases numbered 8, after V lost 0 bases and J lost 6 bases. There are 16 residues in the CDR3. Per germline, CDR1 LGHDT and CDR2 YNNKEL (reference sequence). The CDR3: CASSQEVPTSVDTQYF. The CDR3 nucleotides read TGTGCCAGCAGCCAAGAGGTCCCGACTAGCGTGGATACGCAGTATTTT.

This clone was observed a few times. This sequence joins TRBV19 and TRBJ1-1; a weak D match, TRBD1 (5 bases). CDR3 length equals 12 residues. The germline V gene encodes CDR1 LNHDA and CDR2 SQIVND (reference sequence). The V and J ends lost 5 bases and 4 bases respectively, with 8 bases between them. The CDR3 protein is CASSQRGTEAFF. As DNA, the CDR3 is TGTGCCAGTAGTCAAAGGGGCACTGAAGCTTTCTTT.

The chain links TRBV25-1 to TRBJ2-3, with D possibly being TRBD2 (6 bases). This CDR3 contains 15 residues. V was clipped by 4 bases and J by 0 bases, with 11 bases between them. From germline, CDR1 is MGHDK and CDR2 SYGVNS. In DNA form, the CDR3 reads TGTGCCAGCAGTGGGGACTTGGCTAGCACAGATACGCAGTATTTT. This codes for CASSGDLASTDTQYF. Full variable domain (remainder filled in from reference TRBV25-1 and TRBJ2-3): EADIYQTPRYLVIGTGKKITLECSQTMGHDKMYWYQQDPGMELHLIHYSYGVNSTEKGDLSSESTVSRIRTEHFPLTLESARPSHTSQYLCASSGDLASTDTQYFGPGTRLTVL.

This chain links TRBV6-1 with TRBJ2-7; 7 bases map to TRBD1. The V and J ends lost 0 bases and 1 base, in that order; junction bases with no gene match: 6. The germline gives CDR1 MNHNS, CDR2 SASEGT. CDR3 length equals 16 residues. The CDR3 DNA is TGTGCCAGCAGTGAAGCAAGGGAACAGGGGTCCTACGAGCAGTACTTC. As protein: CASSEAREQGSYEQYF.

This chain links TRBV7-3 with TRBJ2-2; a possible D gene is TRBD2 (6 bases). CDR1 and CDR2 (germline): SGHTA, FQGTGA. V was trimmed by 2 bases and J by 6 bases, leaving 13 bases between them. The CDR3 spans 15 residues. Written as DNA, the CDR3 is TGTGCCAGCAGCTTACTGGGAGGCTCCTCCGGGGAGCTGTTTTTT. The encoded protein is CASSLLGGSSGELFF.

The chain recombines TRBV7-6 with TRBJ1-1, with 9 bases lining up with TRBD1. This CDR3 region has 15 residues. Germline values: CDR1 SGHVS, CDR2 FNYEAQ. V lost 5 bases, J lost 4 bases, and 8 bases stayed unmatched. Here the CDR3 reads CASSPRTGVGTEAFF. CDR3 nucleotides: TGTGCCAGCAGCCCGAGGACAGGGGTAGGCACTGAAGCTTTCTTT.

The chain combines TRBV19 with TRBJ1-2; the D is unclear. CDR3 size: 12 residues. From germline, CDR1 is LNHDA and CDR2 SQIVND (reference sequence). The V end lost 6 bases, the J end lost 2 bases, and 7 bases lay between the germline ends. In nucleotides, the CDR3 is TGTGCCAGTAGACGGGAGAACTATGGCTACACCTTC. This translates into CASRRENYGYTF.

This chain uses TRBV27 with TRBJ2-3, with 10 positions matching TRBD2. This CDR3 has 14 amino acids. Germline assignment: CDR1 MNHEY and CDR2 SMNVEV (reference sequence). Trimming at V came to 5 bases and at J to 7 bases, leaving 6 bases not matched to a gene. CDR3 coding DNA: TGTGCCAGCAGTCCCCTAGCGGGAGTCTATACGCAGTATTTT. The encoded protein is CASSPLAGVYTQYF.

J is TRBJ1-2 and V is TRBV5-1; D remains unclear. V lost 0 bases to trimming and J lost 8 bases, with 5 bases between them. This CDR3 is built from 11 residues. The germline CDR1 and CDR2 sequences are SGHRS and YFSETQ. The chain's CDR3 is CASSLGSGYTF. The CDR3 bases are TGCGCCAGCAGCTTGGGTTCGGGCTACACCTTC.

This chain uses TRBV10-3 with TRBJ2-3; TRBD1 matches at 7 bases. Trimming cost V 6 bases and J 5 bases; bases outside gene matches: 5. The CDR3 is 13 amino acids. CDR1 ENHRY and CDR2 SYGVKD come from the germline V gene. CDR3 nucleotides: TGTGCCATCAGCACCGGGACAGAAGATACGCAGTATTTT. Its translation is CAISTGTEDTQYF.

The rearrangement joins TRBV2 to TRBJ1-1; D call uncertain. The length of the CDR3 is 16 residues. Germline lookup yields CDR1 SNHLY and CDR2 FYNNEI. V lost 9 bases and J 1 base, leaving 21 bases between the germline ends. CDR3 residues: CASTQREGITNTEAFF. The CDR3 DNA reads TGTGCCAGTACTCAAAGAGAGGGAATCACGAACACTGAAGCTTTCTTT.

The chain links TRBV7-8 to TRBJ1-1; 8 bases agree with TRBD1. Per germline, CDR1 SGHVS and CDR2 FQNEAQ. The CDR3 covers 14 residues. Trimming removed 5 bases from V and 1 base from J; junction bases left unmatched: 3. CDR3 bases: TGTGCCAGCAGCGGGGGACAGGCGAACACTGAAGCTTTCTTT. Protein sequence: CASSGGQANTEAFF. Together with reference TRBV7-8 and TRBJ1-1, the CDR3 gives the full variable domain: GAGVSQSPRYKVAKRGQDVALRCDPISGHVSLFWYQQALGQGPEFLTYFQNEAQLDKSGLPSDRFFAERPEGSVSTLKIQRTQQEDSAVYLCASSGGQANTEAFFGQGTRLTVV.

In DNA, the CDR3 is TGCAGCGTTGAATGGGGGGTAGCGGGGTTATACAATGAGCAGTTCTTC. It codes for CSVEWGVAGLYNEQFF. J is TRBJ2-1 and V is TRBV29-1; 8 nucleotides line up with TRBD2. V gave up 2 bases and J gave up 4 bases; unmatched junction bases: 10. There are 16 residues in the CDR3. The germline V gene encodes CDR1 SQVTM and CDR2 ANQGSEA.